This TCR beta chain was observed in a study of regulatory T cells in long-lasting Graves disease. Study information: Over 5 years on antithyroid drugs plus positive TSH receptor antibodies marked Graves' disease as persistent.

The sample's time point: persistent/refractory GD, antithyroid drugs over 5 years with positive TRAb. RNA isolated from PBMCs was used to make the TCR library. This CDR3 contains 14 residues. Germline CDR1 reads SGHRS; CDR2 reads YFSETQ. The trim removed 0 bases at V and 7 bases at J, leaving 4 bases unmatched. Building the TCR beta libraries relied on iRepertoire HTBI primers, and CDR3 regions underwent Arm-PCR. TCRdb reprocessed the multiplex PCR reads with MiXCR, giving one entry per CDR3 protein. The profile covers 700,000 or so distinct CDR3 sequences, with about 32% appearing a single time and under 55% taken by the ten largest.

The clonotype comes from a female donor with Graves disease. The chain combines TRBV5-1 with TRBJ2-5, with TRBD2 identical over 9 bases. Sample: peripheral blood mononuclear cells (PBMCs), taken when the disease was refractory, from a patient treated with antithyroid drugs. CDR3 region: CASSLELAGVTQYF. CDR3 bases: TGCGCCAGCAGCTTGGAACTAGCGGGTGTGACCCAGTACTTC.